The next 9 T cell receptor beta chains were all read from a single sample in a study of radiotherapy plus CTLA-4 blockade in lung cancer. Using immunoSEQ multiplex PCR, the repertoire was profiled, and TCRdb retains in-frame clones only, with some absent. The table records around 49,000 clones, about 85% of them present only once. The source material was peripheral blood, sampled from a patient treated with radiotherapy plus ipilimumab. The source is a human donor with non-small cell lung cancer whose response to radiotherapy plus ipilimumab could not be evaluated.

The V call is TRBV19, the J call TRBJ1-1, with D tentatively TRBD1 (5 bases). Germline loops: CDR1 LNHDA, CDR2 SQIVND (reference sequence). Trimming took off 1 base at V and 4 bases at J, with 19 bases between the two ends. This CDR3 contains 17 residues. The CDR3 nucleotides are TGTGCCAGTAGTATAGTCGGATGGGCGGGACGGGGCACTGAAGCTTTCTTT. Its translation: CASSIVGWAGRGTEAFF.

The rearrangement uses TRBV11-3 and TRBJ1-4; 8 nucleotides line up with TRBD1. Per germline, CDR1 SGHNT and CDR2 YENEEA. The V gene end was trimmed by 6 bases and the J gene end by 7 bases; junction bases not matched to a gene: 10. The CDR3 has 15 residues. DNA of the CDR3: TGTGCCAGCAGGATCCTTGACAGGGGTGGTGAAAAACTGTTTTTT. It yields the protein CASRILDRGGEKLFF.

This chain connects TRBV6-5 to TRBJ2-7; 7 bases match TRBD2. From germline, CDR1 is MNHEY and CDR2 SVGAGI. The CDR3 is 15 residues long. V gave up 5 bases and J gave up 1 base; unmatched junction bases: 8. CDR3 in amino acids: CASSRDQRGSYEQYF. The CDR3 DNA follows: TGTGCCAGCAGTCGCGACCAGCGGGGTTCCTACGAGCAGTACTTC.

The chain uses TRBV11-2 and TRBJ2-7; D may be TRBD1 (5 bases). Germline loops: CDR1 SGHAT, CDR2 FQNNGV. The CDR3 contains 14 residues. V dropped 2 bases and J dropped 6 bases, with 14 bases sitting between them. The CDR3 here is CASSLTVTGSEQYF. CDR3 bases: TGTGCCAGCAGCTTAACCGTCACAGGATCCGAGCAGTACTTC.

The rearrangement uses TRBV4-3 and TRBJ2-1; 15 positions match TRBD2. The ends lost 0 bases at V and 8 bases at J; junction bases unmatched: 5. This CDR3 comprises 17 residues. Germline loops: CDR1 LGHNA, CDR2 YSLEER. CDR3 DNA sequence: TGCGCCAGCAGCCAAGACTGGACTAGCGGGAGGGTCGATGAGCAGTTCTTC. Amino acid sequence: CASSQDWTSGRVDEQFF.

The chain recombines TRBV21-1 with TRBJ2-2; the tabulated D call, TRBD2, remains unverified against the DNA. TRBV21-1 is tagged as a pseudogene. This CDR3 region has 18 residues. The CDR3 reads CASGKGLAGLPNTGELFF. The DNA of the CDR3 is TGTGCCAGCGGAAAGGGACTAGCGGGACTCCCGAACACCGGGGAGCTGTTTTTT.

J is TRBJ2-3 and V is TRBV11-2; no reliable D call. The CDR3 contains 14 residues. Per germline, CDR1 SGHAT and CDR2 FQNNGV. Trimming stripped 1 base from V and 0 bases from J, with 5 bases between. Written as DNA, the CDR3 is TGTGCCAGCAGCTTAGGGCTTAGCACAGATACGCAGTATTTT. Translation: CASSLGLSTDTQYF.

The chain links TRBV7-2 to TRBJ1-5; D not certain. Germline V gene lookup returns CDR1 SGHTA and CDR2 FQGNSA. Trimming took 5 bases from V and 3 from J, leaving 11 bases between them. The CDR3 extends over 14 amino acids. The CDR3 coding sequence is TGTGCCAGCAGCACCGGGAGCTACAATCAGCCCCAGCATTTT. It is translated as CASSTGSYNQPQHF.

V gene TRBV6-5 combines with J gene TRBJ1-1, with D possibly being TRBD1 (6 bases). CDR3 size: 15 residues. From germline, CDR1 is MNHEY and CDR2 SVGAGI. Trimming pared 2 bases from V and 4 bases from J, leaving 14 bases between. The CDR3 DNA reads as TGTGCCAGCAGTTACCGCGGGGGCCGGGGCACTGAAGCTTTCTTT. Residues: CASSYRGGRGTEAFF.